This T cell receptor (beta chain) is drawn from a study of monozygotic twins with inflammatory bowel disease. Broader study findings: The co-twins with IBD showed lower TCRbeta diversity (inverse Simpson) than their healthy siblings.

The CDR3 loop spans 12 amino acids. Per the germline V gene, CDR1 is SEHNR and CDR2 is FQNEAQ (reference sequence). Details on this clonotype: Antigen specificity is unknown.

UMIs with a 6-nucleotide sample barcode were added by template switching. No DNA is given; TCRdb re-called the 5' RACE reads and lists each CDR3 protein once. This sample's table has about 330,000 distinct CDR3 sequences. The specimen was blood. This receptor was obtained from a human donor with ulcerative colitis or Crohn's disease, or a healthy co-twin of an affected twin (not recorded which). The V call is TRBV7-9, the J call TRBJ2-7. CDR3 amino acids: CASSTDPYEQYF.